This TCR beta chain was retrieved from a study of blood T cells in healthy people across ages (dated by TCRdb to the mid-2010s). Regarding the complete study: Template switching captured roughly one uniquely barcoded TCR beta cDNA molecule per two T cells in model experiments. The donors were divided into four age groups: young (average around 16 years), middle-aged (approximately 39), aged (around 67) and long-lived (roughly 82). Using deep sequencing normalized with unique cDNA molecular identifiers, the study measured how TCR beta repertoire diversity changes with age. Donors of different ages were randomly distributed across sequencing lanes to avoid experimental bias. Using the same blood draw, the study looked at two additional independent replicas of 1 million unique cDNA reads for two donors, one aged 18 to 30 and the other aged 80 or older.

V is cut back by 1 base and J by 0 bases, with 6 bases in the junction unmatched. The germline V gene supplies CDR1 SGHTA and CDR2 FQGNSA. From the cysteine through the phenylalanine, the CDR3 covers 17 amino acids. Only CDR3 DNA remains: 51 bases, in frame from the first base. The 40 or so donors, aged roughly 6 to 90 years, were systemically healthy Caucasian individuals from Russia. Roughly 9 milliliters of peripheral blood were drawn from each donor into EDTA-treated Vacutainer tubes. Ficoll-Paque density-gradient centrifugation was used to isolate PBMCs, with at least 7 million obtained per sample. Total RNA was extracted from PBMCs with Trizol reagent, with at least 5 micrograms obtained per sample. For every donor, an aliquot of PBMCs went through flow cytometry to measure the percentages of naive CD45RAhigh/CD27high T cells. The study at large found these results: There was a strong correlation between observed TCR beta diversity and the percentage of naive T cells measured by flow cytometry. Donor CMV infection status was unknown, potentially confounding age-related changes in expanded clonotypes. Observed TCR beta diversity per million T cells fell roughly linearly with age, and a significant reduction was already apparent by age around 44. Bulk unsorted PBMC profiling prevented conclusive comparison of naive and antigen-experienced compartments. Estimates of total diversity based on one million sequenced T cells were regarded as lower bounds and as underestimates. The long-lived group showed more naive CD4+ T cells, fewer expanded clones and increased TCR diversity than the aged group, suggesting age selection.

Library preparation used 5' RACE. The instrument given in TCRdb is Illumina HiSeq 2500. A second PCR of roughly 7 to 11 cycles was run with a J-beta primer mix and a sample-barcoded 5' primer. A unique molecular identifier was introduced onto each TCR beta cDNA molecule by a template-switch 5' adaptor carrying 12 random nucleotides. At least 2.5 million CDR3-containing paired-end reads were obtained from each sample. The Mint cDNA synthesis kit, primed by a TRBC-specific oligonucleotide, was used to synthesize first-strand cDNA from all RNA. Following uracil-DNA glycosylase treatment, all cDNA underwent a first 18-cycle PCR with the universal primers M1SS and BC2_uni_R. The source study handled its data this way. For normalization, 1 million high-quality reads were randomly selected from each sample, with every read carrying a distinct molecular identifier. Instead of being binned into consensus sequences, reads that shared molecular identifiers were thrown out. MiTCR, run with a Q25 quality threshold and the strictest error-elimination algorithm, handled CDR3 identification, clonotype clustering and error correction. Lower-bound total TCR beta diversity was estimated with a nonparametric unseen species model using Euler transformation. The public reads were quality trimmed at Q25 with fastp and then assembled into clones with MiXCR by TCRdb, keeping productive beta chains. Each entry is one CDR3 protein sequence, shown with its most common DNA and genes. It is TCRdb's table, rather than the study itself, that gives the V and J calls and clone size. The sample table contains approximately 850,000 distinct CDR3 sequences; only one count was recorded for over 45% of them. The ten biggest clones cover over 20% of the sample.

Notes on this clonotype: Its binding antigen is unknown. No base quality information exists; no much larger clone differs at one position.

The TCR sequence derives from a man aged 30-40 years in good health. The chain is made from TRBV7-2 and TRBJ2-1; TRBD2 lines up with 7 middle nucleotides. The sequencing input was blood. The sequenced DNA: TGTGCCAGCAGCTTAGGATCTGGGAGGGGCTCCTACAATGAGCAGTTCTTC. Its amino acids are CASSLGSGRGSYNEQFF.